The source of this TCR beta chain is a study of T cell repertoires in cytomegalovirus infection. Whole-study findings and limits: Ex vivo, HLA-C-restricted CMV-specific TCR beta clonotypes prevailed over the rest of the response.

CDR1 LNHNV and CDR2 YYDKDF come from the germline V gene (reference sequence). The CDR3 contains 16 residues. V was pared by 0 bases and J by 5 bases, with 16 bases between. TCRdb analysed the reads with MiXCR anew, one entry per CDR3 protein. In the table there are around 270,000 distinct CDR3 sequences, 9.1% of which are singletons. Comment on this clonotype: Its target is not known.

This clonotype was sampled from a human donor in good health (CMV status not recorded). Some clones in this sample may be carry-over from other donors' samples. Specimen: PBMCs. This chain uses TRBV15 with TRBJ2-5; tentative D call: TRBD2 (6 bases). In DNA, the CDR3 is TGTGCCACCAGCAGAGATATCCAGGGAGGTCGGGAGACCCAGTACTTC. Translating gives CATSRDIQGGRETQYF. The full variable domain, completed using reference TRBV15 and TRBJ2-5, is DAMVIQNPRYQVTQFGKPVTLSCSQTLNHNVMYWYQQKSSQAPKLLFHYYDKDFNNEADTPDNFQSRRPNTSFCFLDIRSPGLGDTAMYLCATSRDIQGGRETQYFGPGTRLLVL.